Listed below are T cell receptor beta chains from one sample, sequenced in a study of blood T cell repertoires in COVID-19. Only in-frame clones appear in the TCRdb table, and some are missing; sequencing was by immunoSEQ multiplex PCR. The table lists 400,000 to 450,000 clones, about nine tenths of them singletons, with around an eighth in the top ten. Sequencing was performed on peripheral blood. These receptors were obtained from a woman between 45 and 60 years old with COVID-19, enrolled during active disease. CDR3s include the opening cysteine and the closing phenylalanine or tryptophan. A D gene is named only where the DNA matches it firmly. Size tells how often a clone was seen (once, few, many) or the class of an expanded clone, and some rows leave it out.

clone_size: few; d_call: TRBD2; j_call: TRBJ2-3; v_call: TRBV6-4; cdr3_aa: CASATSGADTDTQYF; cdr3_nt: TGTGCCAGCGCTACTAGCGGGGCCGACACAGATACGCAGTATTTT
clone_size: once; d_call: TRBD1; j_call: TRBJ1-1; v_call: TRBV24-1; cdr3_aa: CATSDPGQGAGAFF; cdr3_nt: TGTGCCACCAGTGACCCGGGACAGGGGGCGGGAGCTTTCTTT
clone_size: NA; d_call: TRBD1; j_call: TRBJ1-1; v_call: TRBV2; cdr3_aa: CASSQGAVNTEAFF; cdr3_nt: TGTGCCAGCAGCCAGGGGGCTGTGAACACTGAAGCTTTCTTT
clone_size: few; d_call: TRBD1; j_call: TRBJ1-6; v_call: TRBV4-1; cdr3_aa: CASSQAQGARNSPLHF; cdr3_nt: TGCGCCAGCAGCCAGGCACAGGGGGCGCGCAATTCACCCCTCCACTTT
clone_size: NA; d_call: TRBD1; j_call: TRBJ2-1; v_call: TRBV5-5; cdr3_aa: CASSLRGQNNEQFF; cdr3_nt: TGTGCCAGCAGCTTGAGGGGACAGAACAATGAGCAGTTCTTC
clone_size: NA; d_call: TRBD1; j_call: TRBJ1-5; v_call: TRBV19; cdr3_aa: CASSPGTDDQPQHF; cdr3_nt: TGTGCCAGTAGTCCAGGGACAGATGATCAGCCCCAGCATTTT
clone_size: NA; d_call: TRBD1; j_call: TRBJ2-5; v_call: TRBV24-1; cdr3_aa: CATSDPYTGTGIQETQYF; cdr3_nt: TGTGCCACCAGTGATCCCTATACCGGGACAGGAATCCAAGAGACCCAGTACTTC
clone_size: NA; d_call: NA; j_call: TRBJ2-1; v_call: TRBV6-5; cdr3_aa: CASTLGMYNEQFF; cdr3_nt: TGTGCCAGCACCCTCGGGATGTACAATGAGCAGTTCTTC
clone_size: NA; d_call: TRBD1; j_call: TRBJ1-2; v_call: TRBV10-3; cdr3_aa: CAISAGQGDDYGYTF; cdr3_nt: TGTGCCATCAGTGCTGGACAGGGGGACGACTATGGCTACACCTTC
clone_size: NA; d_call: TRBD1; j_call: TRBJ2-5; v_call: TRBV15; cdr3_aa: CATSRGETGPKGETQYF; cdr3_nt: TGTGCCACCAGCAGGGGGGAGACAGGGCCCAAAGGGGAGACCCAGTACTTC
clone_size: NA; d_call: TRBD1; j_call: TRBJ2-1; v_call: TRBV9; cdr3_aa: CASSVASGGYNEQFF; cdr3_nt: TGTGCCAGCAGCGTAGCATCAGGGGGATACAATGAGCAGTTCTTC
clone_size: once; d_call: NA; j_call: TRBJ1-1; v_call: TRBV3-1/TRBV3-2; cdr3_aa: CASSHREGTAEAFF; cdr3_nt: TGTGCCAGCAGCCACAGGGAAGGTACCGCTGAAGCTTTCTTT
clone_size: NA; d_call: TRBD1; j_call: TRBJ1-1; v_call: TRBV30; cdr3_aa: CAWGQGDTEAFF; cdr3_nt: TGTGCCTGGGGACAGGGGGACACTGAAGCTTTCTTT
clone_size: NA; d_call: NA; j_call: TRBJ2-3; v_call: TRBV5-4; cdr3_aa: CASSHSGTDTQYF; cdr3_nt: TGTGCCAGCAGCCATTCAGGTACAGATACGCAGTATTTT
clone_size: NA; d_call: NA; j_call: TRBJ1-1; v_call: TRBV30; cdr3_aa: CAWSPDRFTEAFF; cdr3_nt: TGTGCCTGGAGTCCGGACAGATTCACTGAAGCTTTCTTT
clone_size: NA; d_call: TRBD1; j_call: TRBJ2-7; v_call: TRBV18; cdr3_aa: CATGQGTDEQYF; cdr3_nt: TGTGCCACTGGACAGGGGACGGACGAGCAGTACTTC
clone_size: NA; d_call: TRBD1; j_call: TRBJ1-5; v_call: TRBV5-4; cdr3_aa: CASSQDGQVGNQPQHF; cdr3_nt: TGTGCCAGCAGCCAGGACGGACAGGTGGGCAATCAGCCCCAGCATTTT
clone_size: NA; d_call: TRBD2; j_call: TRBJ2-3; v_call: TRBV24-1; cdr3_aa: CATSDSATRSGVTDTQYF; cdr3_nt: TGTGCCACCAGTGATTCCGCGACTCGTAGCGGGGTGACAGATACGCAGTATTTT
clone_size: NA; d_call: TRBD1; j_call: TRBJ1-1; v_call: TRBV6-5; cdr3_aa: CASSYRFGQGGTEAFF; cdr3_nt: TGTGCCAGCAGTTACCGATTCGGACAGGGGGGAACTGAAGCTTTCTTT
clone_size: NA; d_call: TRBD1; j_call: TRBJ2-1; v_call: TRBV24-1; cdr3_aa: CATSRDREQFF; cdr3_nt: TGTGCCACCAGTCGGGACAGGGAGCAGTTCTTC
clone_size: once; d_call: NA; j_call: TRBJ1-6; v_call: TRBV10-1; cdr3_aa: CASSESGGISPLHF; cdr3_nt: TGCGCCAGCAGTGAGTCCGGGGGGATTTCACCCCTCCACTTT
clone_size: NA; d_call: TRBD2; j_call: TRBJ2-1; v_call: TRBV9; cdr3_aa: CASSVVGGGAWEQFF; cdr3_nt: TGTGCCAGCAGCGTAGTCGGCGGGGGGGCATGGGAGCAGTTCTTC